The 13 T cell receptor beta chains in this list originate from one sample, sequenced in a study of T cells in Graves' hyperthyroidism and ophthalmopathy. RNA transcripts gave rise to amplified TCR beta CDR3 regions. RT-PCR in the first round (using the HTBI primer set) targeted the TCR CDR3. TCRdb independently ran MiXCR on the multiplex PCR reads; one entry per CDR3 protein. The table has about half a million distinct CDR3 sequences, roughly 21% seen once. Source material: blood. The receptors were sampled from a man in his forties with Graves' ophthalmopathy.

V is TRBV6-4 and J is TRBJ1-3, with D tentatively TRBD1 (5 bases). This CDR3 spans 17 amino acids. The ends were cut back, 5 bases at V and 0 bases at J, with 17 bases in the middle. Germline V lookup: CDR1 MRHNA, CDR2 SNTAGT. The CDR3 DNA follows: TGTGCCAGCAGTTACAACCAAGACAGACACTCTGGAAACACCATATATTTT. Translated: CASSYNQDRHSGNTIYF.

The rearrangement joins TRBV19 to TRBJ2-6; D gene ambiguous. V lost 0 bases and J 4 bases, leaving 7 bases between the germline ends. Germline values: CDR1 LNHDA, CDR2 SQIVND (reference sequence). The CDR3 contains 15 residues. The CDR3 sequence: CASSIDWVGANVLTF. The CDR3 DNA follows: TGTGCCAGTAGTATAGACTGGGTAGGGGCCAACGTCCTGACTTTC.

The J gene is TRBJ2-1, the V gene TRBV28, with 10 bases identical to TRBD2. V lost 11 bases and J lost 3; bases outside the gene matches: 4. This CDR3 is 13 amino acids long. Germline loops: CDR1 MDHEN, CDR2 SYDVKM. The chain's CDR3 is CAGASGSYNEQFF. CDR3 DNA sequence: TGTGCCGGGGCTAGCGGGAGCTACAATGAGCAGTTCTTC.

The CDR3 region has the DNA TGCAGCGTAAAACGTTCGGAGGGAATCACTGAAGCTTTCTTT. It specifies CSVKRSEGITEAFF. This chain links TRBV29-1 with TRBJ1-1, with no clear D. CDR1 SQVTM and CDR2 ANQGSEA come from the germline V gene. CDR3 length: 14 residues. Trimming stripped 6 bases from V and 4 bases from J, with 18 bases between.

The rearrangement uses TRBV4-1 and TRBJ2-3, with D possibly being TRBD2 (5 bases). This CDR3 spans 13 amino acids. The V end was cut by 4 bases, the J end by 10 bases, with 15 bases between. The germline gives CDR1 MGHRA, CDR2 YSYEKL. The CDR3 reads CASSRADGLAQYF. In DNA, the CDR3 is TGCGCCAGCAGCCGGGCCGATGGACTGGCGCAGTATTTT.

Ten or more counts support this clonotype. This chain links TRBV2 with TRBJ2-7, with 8 nucleotides matching TRBD1. After removal of 8 bases from V and 4 bases from J, the junction contained 4 bases not matched to a gene. Germline values: CDR1 SNHLY, CDR2 FYNNEI. This CDR3 has 12 amino acids. CDR3 protein: CASRDRLYEQYF. CDR3 bases: TGTGCCAGCCGGGACAGGCTTTACGAGCAGTACTTC.

With regard to this clonotype: One junction end does not reproduce the germline sequence, and a read error may be involved. V gene TRBV5-1 combines with J gene TRBJ2-1, with D possibly TRBD1 on 7 matching bases. Germline V gene data show CDR1 as SGHRS and CDR2 as YFSETQ. The CDR3 loop spans 17 amino acids. The CDR3 sequence: CASSFPTGRPGGNEQLF. The DNA for the CDR3 is TGCGCCAGCAGCTTTCCCACGGGCCGGCCAGGGGGGAATGAGCAGCTCTTC.

This clonotype showed up many times. The genes are TRBV2 and TRBJ1-5; 7 positions agree with TRBD1. The germline CDR1 and CDR2 sequences are SNHLY and FYNNEI. Germline trimming cut 5 bases from V and 7 bases from J; bases unmatched to any gene: 5. The CDR3 covers 13 residues. CDR3: CASSRQGRQPQHF. The CDR3 region has the DNA TGTGCCAGCAGTAGACAGGGCCGGCAGCCCCAGCATTTT.

This clonotype was found many times. The J gene is TRBJ2-7, the V gene TRBV15; 7 bases align to TRBD2. The J segment lost 4 bases and the V segment lost 1 base, leaving 7 bases of the junction unmatched. Germline assignment: CDR1 LNHNV and CDR2 YYDKDF (reference sequence). This CDR3 comprises 15 residues. Written as DNA, the CDR3 is TGTGCCACCAGCAGAGCGGGGCGGGAGAAATACGAGCAGTACTTC. It specifies CATSRAGREKYEQYF.

Only a few counts were recorded for this clonotype. V gene TRBV5-8 combines with J gene TRBJ2-4; D gene unclear. V was pared by 4 bases and J by 2 bases, with 7 bases between. Germline loops: CDR1 SGHTS, CDR2 YDEGEE. The CDR3 loop spans 13 amino acids. The CDR3 DNA sequence: TGTGCCAGCAGCCGGACCTCCAAAAACATTCAGTACTTC. This sequence encodes CASSRTSKNIQYF.

The table lists this clonotype with many counts. The chain combines TRBV20-1 with TRBJ2-1; 13 bases fit TRBD2. Germline values: CDR1 DFQATT, CDR2 SNEGSKA (reference sequence). The CDR3 has 14 residues. The V segment lost 6 bases and the J segment 8 bases; nucleotides outside the gene matches: 7. The CDR3: CSAEGLAGIYEQFF. The CDR3 DNA follows: TGCAGTGCAGAGGGACTAGCGGGGATCTATGAGCAGTTCTTC.

This clonotype was recorded at least ten times. The chain has TRBV12-3 or TRBV12-4 and TRBJ1-2, with 9 bases identical to TRBD1. The CDR3 covers 16 residues. The trim removed 2 bases at V and 6 bases at J, leaving 10 bases unmatched. CDR3 region: CASSLWTGDPWDGYTF. The CDR3 nucleotides read TGTGCCAGCAGTTTATGGACAGGGGACCCTTGGGATGGCTACACCTTC.

This clonotype was observed many times. The chain employs TRBV7-3 and TRBJ2-1; 8 nucleotides match TRBD2. The CDR3 spans 15 residues. V was clipped by 1 base and J by 4 bases; unmatched bases: 3. Germline CDR1 is SGHTA and CDR2 is FQGTGA. CDR3 in DNA: TGTGCCAGCAGCTTAAGTAGCGGGGAATACAATGAGCAGTTCTTC. Residues: CASSLSSGEYNEQFF. Variable domain in full (rest from reference TRBV7-3 and TRBJ2-1): GAGVSQTPSNKVTEKGKYVELRCDPISGHTALYWYRQSLGQGPEFLIYFQGTGAADDSGLPNDRFFAVRPEGSVSTLKIQRTERGDSAVYLCASSLSSGEYNEQFFGPGTRLTVL.